This passage covers 9 T cell receptor beta chains from one sample sequenced in a study of human T cells and chemical hapten exposure. Indicated time point: patch test 3, about 24 weeks after DPC sensitization. Treatment defined: therapeutic diphenylcyclopropenone sensitization with weekly scalp DPC. TCRdb processed the RACE reads anew with MiXCR; each CDR3 protein has one entry. The sample lists fewer than 100,000 distinct CDR3 sequences; approximately 11% were seen once. Here the sequenced sample was whole blood, taken in connection with sensitization to the hapten diphenylcyclopropenone (DPC). The origin of the receptors is a woman in her 30s with alopecia areata. Some clones in this sample may be carry-over from other donors' samples.

The chain employs TRBV6-2 or TRBV6-3 and TRBJ2-6; D is ambiguous. Trimming took 4 bases from V and 10 from J, leaving 8 bases between them. This CDR3 is built from 12 residues. Germline CDR1 MNHEY, CDR2 SVGEGT. The CDR3 here is CASSFGRNVLTF. The CDR3 DNA follows: TGTGCCAGCAGTTTCGGACGAAACGTCCTGACTTTC.

With regard to this clonotype: It may be a read error: a sequence one base away is much more abundant. The rearrangement links TRBV27 to TRBJ2-4; 9 positions agree with TRBD2. Germline values: CDR1 MNHEY, CDR2 SMNVEV (reference sequence). This CDR3 is built from 16 residues. Losses at the gene ends were 4 bases for V and 5 bases for J; bases not matched to a gene: 9. The CDR3 loop is CASSSGTSRAENIQYF. The CDR3 DNA is TGTGCCAGCAGTTCCGGGACTAGCAGGGCCGAAAACATTCAGTACTTC.

This clonotype came up many times. This chain connects TRBV28 to TRBJ1-2; 8 bases map to TRBD1. Trimming took 9 bases from V and 5 from J; bases not matched to a gene: 11. CDR1 is MDHEN, CDR2 SYDVKM, per germline. CDR3 length: 14 amino acids. The CDR3 nucleotides are TGTGCCAGTCTCCCGGGACAGGATAGATATGGCTACACCTTC. Translation gives CASLPGQDRYGYTF.

This chain links TRBV3-1 with TRBJ1-1; TRBD1 matches at 12 bases. Per germline, CDR1 LGHDT and CDR2 YNNKEL (reference sequence). After removal of 5 bases from V and 5 bases from J, the junction contained 21 bases not matched to a gene. The CDR3 has 20 amino acids. CDR3 sequence: CASSFSTPGQGAQRRTEAFF. CDR3 in DNA: TGTGCCAGCAGCTTTAGTACTCCGGGACAGGGGGCGCAACGGAGGACTGAAGCTTTCTTT.

This clonotype has more than one count but fewer than ten. The rearrangement links TRBV30 to TRBJ2-1, with D possibly being TRBD1 or TRBD2 (6 bases each). The CDR3 has 15 residues. Germline V gene sequence: CDR1 GTSNPN, CDR2 SVGIG (reference sequence). Trimming took 0 bases from V and 0 from J, leaving 9 bases between them. The CDR3 sequence: CAWSVSGASYNEQFF. CDR3 nucleotides: TGTGCCTGGAGTGTATCGGGGGCCTCCTACAATGAGCAGTTCTTC.

This clonotype has a handful of counts. The chain is built from TRBV6-5 and TRBJ1-3, with 8 bases that match TRBD1. Trimming at V came to 0 bases and at J to 3 bases, leaving 4 bases not matched to a gene. CDR1 is MNHEY and CDR2 is SVGAGI in the germline V gene. The CDR3 totals 16 residues. CDR3 protein: CASSYSGQELGNTIYF. The CDR3 DNA follows: TGTGCCAGCAGTTACTCGGGACAGGAGCTTGGAAACACCATATATTTT.

This clonotype was detected ten times or more. V is TRBV28 and J is TRBJ1-1; D is ambiguous. V lost 3 bases, J lost 4 bases, and 6 bases lay in between. Germline CDR1 and CDR2: MDHEN and SYDVKM. CDR3 length: 12 residues. CDR3 region: CASSLVGTEAFF. CDR3 DNA sequence: TGTGCCAGCAGTTTGGTGGGCACTGAAGCTTTCTTT.

The rearrangement joins TRBV28 to TRBJ2-7; a possible D gene is TRBD1 (5 bases). V was cut by 5 bases and J by 5 bases, with 7 bases left in between. This CDR3 comprises 11 residues. The germline V gene encodes CDR1 MDHEN and CDR2 SYDVKM. The CDR3 nucleotides are TGTGCCAGCAGTCAGACAGACGAGCAGTACGTC. It translates to CASSQTDEQYV.

This chain joins TRBV11-2 and TRBJ2-2, with 8 nucleotides matching TRBD2. This CDR3 has 16 residues. Unmatched junction bases numbered 4, after V lost 2 bases and J lost 2 bases. In germline, CDR1 is SGHAT, CDR2 FQNNGV. CDR3 bases: TGTGCCAGCAGCTTACTATTAGCGGGAAACACCGGGGAGCTGTTTTTT. Its protein product is CASSLLLAGNTGELFF.